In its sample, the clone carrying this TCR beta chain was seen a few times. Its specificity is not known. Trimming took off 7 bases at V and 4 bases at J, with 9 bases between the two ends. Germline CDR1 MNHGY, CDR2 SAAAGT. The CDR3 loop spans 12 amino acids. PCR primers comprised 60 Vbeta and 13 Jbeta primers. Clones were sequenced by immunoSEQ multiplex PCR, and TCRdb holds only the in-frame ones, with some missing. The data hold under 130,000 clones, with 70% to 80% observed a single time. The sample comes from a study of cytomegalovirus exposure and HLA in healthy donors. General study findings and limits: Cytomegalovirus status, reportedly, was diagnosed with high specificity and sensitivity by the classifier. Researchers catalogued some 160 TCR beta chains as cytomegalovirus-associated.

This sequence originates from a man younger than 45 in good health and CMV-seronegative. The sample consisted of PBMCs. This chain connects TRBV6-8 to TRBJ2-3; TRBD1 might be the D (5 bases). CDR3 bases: TGTGCCAGCAAGGGGTGGGCAGATACGCAGTATTTT. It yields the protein CASKGWADTQYF.